The entry that follows covers one T cell receptor beta chain sequence. The data were obtained in a study of untreated major depressive disorder. Repertoires were generated with immunoSEQ multiplex PCR, while TCRdb's copy carries only in-frame clones and drops some. The sample has about 25,000 clones, about 89% seen once; the top ten hold 0.72%. This receptor was obtained from a young woman with major depressive disorder. Sample: CD4+ T cells from PBMCs.

The CDR3 DNA reads as TGCAGTGCTAGAAGGGAGTTCGAGCAGTACTTC. This encodes CSARREFEQYF. The chain combines TRBV20-1 with TRBJ2-7, with D perhaps matching TRBD2 (5 bases). Germline assignment: CDR1 DFQATT and CDR2 SNEGSKA (reference sequence). V was trimmed by 2 bases and J by 6 bases, leaving 8 bases between them. There are 11 residues in the CDR3.